This TCR beta chain derives from a study of response to subunit inactivated influenza vaccine. Findings and limits, study-wide: The authors suggested that every seasonal influenza vaccination recruits few new T cells.

With respect to this clonotype: Its antigen is not known.

CDR1 and CDR2 (germline): SGHAT, FQNNGV. V dropped 5 bases and J dropped 3 bases, with 13 bases sitting between them. This CDR3 region has 15 residues. A single record per CDR3 protein comes from TCRdb applying MiXCR to the RT-PCR reads. The table has under 550,000 distinct CDR3 sequences, approximately 7.1% seen once. The chain links TRBV11-2 to TRBJ1-4, with a tentative D call TRBD1 (5 bases). Material: PBMCs from blood, obtained roughly 24 months after vaccination. The TCR was taken from a man between 45 and 75 years old who received an inactivated influenza vaccine. CDR3 protein: CASSPGDDPNEKLFF. Here the CDR3 DNA reads TGTGCCAGCAGCCCCGGGGACGACCCTAATGAAAAACTGTTTTTT.